The 14 T cell receptor beta chains below all came from one sample that was sequenced in a study of T cell changes during pregnancy in multiple sclerosis. Generated by immunoSEQ multiplex PCR, the TCRdb table keeps only in-frame clones and is missing some. The sample includes roughly 90,000 clones, around 93% of them seen just once. The sequencing used peripheral blood, collected before pregnancy. These receptor sequences come from a female donor with multiple sclerosis, enrolled in a pregnancy study.

The genes are TRBV6-5 and TRBJ2-4; D is possibly TRBD1 (6 bases). Looked up from germline, CDR1 is MNHEY and CDR2 is SVGAGI. The ends were cut back, 2 bases at V and 0 bases at J, with 11 bases in the middle. The CDR3 covers 16 residues. The CDR3 is CASSYDRKIAKNIQYF. As DNA, the CDR3 is TGTGCCAGCAGTTACGACAGGAAGATAGCCAAAAACATTCAGTACTTC.

This clone has a single count. V is TRBV29-1 and J is TRBJ2-1; TRBD2 matches 11 bases. Losses at the gene ends were 7 bases for V and 4 bases for J; bases not matched to a gene: 9. CDR1 and CDR2 (germline): SQVTM, ANQGSEA. CDR3 length: 15 amino acids. The CDR3 sequence: CSAVSGGARYNEQFF. The CDR3 DNA follows: TGCAGCGCGGTTAGCGGGGGGGCCCGTTACAATGAGCAGTTCTTC.

The V and J genes are TRBV28 and TRBJ1-4; TRBD1 is a possible D gene (6 bases). The V and J ends lost 6 bases and 5 bases respectively, with 7 bases between them. The germline gives CDR1 MDHEN, CDR2 SYDVKM. This CDR3 is built from 12 residues. CDR3 residues: CASRRGNEKLFF. In nucleotides, the CDR3 is TGTGCCAGCAGAAGGGGGAATGAAAAACTGTTTTTT.

The DNA of the CDR3 is TGTGCCTGGAGTGTACCGGGTGGGACAGGAAGCTCCTATAATTCACCCCTCCACTTT. Protein product: CAWSVPGGTGSSYNSPLHF. The genes are TRBV30 and TRBJ1-6; 8 nucleotides align to TRBD1. The V gene's germline CDR1 is GTSNPN and CDR2 SVGIG (reference sequence). V was clipped by 0 bases and J by 0 bases; unmatched bases: 10. The CDR3 is 19 residues long.

The gene calls are TRBV4-3 and TRBJ2-1; D possibly corresponds to TRBD2 (6 bases). The ends were cut back, 0 bases at V and 6 bases at J, with 9 bases in the middle. CDR1 is LGHNA, CDR2 YSLEER, per germline. The CDR3 extends over 14 amino acids. The CDR3 loop reads CASSQDLGGNEQFF. In nucleotides, the CDR3 is TGCGCCAGCAGCCAAGATCTGGGGGGCAATGAGCAGTTCTTC.

This sequence joins TRBV2 and TRBJ1-5; D remains ambiguous. This CDR3 spans 13 amino acids. Trimming cost V 6 bases and J 3 bases, with 9 bases left between them. Germline CDR1 SNHLY, CDR2 FYNNEI. The CDR3 protein is CASRVEFNQPQHF. CDR3 DNA sequence: TGTGCCAGCAGAGTAGAATTCAATCAGCCCCAGCATTTT.

The rearrangement links TRBV18 to TRBJ1-2; D remains ambiguous. Germline CDR1 reads KGHSH; CDR2 reads LQKENI. This CDR3 has 11 residues. V dropped 3 bases and J dropped 8 bases, with 7 bases sitting between them. Here the CDR3 reads CASSPKQGYTF. In DNA form, the CDR3 reads TGTGCCAGCTCACCCAAACAAGGCTACACCTTC.

The rearrangement uses TRBV2 and TRBJ2-2, with 10 bases matching TRBD2. With 1 base clipped from V and 7 bases from J, the junction kept 6 bases outside the gene matches. The germline V gene encodes CDR1 SNHLY and CDR2 FYNNEI. This CDR3 is 16 amino acids long. The CDR3 bases are TGTGCCAGCAGTGAAGAGCGGGAGGGGGCGGGCGGGGAGCTGTTTTTT. Its translation is CASSEEREGAGGELFF.

The chain is built from TRBV6-5 and TRBJ2-2; perhaps TRBD1 as D (6 bases). This CDR3 is built from 16 residues. Trimming shortened V by 2 bases and J by 1 base, and 11 bases separated the two germline ends. CDR1 MNHEY and CDR2 SVGAGI come from the germline V gene. As DNA, the CDR3 is TGTGCCAGCAGTTACGTGACGACAGGGAACACCGGGGAGCTGTTTTTT. This sequence encodes CASSYVTTGNTGELFF.

The rearrangement uses TRBV7-2 and TRBJ2-7; perhaps TRBD2 as D (5 bases). Between the trimmed V and J ends, which lost 1 base and 6 bases, there was a span of 13 bases. The CDR3 runs to 14 residues. The germline V gene encodes CDR1 SGHTA and CDR2 FQGNSA. This chain's CDR3 is CASSLEWQRTEQYF. CDR3 DNA sequence: TGTGCCAGCAGCTTAGAATGGCAGCGGACCGAGCAGTACTTC.

The chain is built from TRBV18 and TRBJ2-3, with D possibly being TRBD1 (6 bases). CDR1 is KGHSH, CDR2 LQKENI, per germline. V was shortened by 3 bases and J by 1 base, with 17 bases between the two germline ends. This CDR3 contains 17 residues. CDR3 DNA: TGTGCCAGCTCACCGGGCACAGGGACGCAGGGCACAGATACGCAGTATTTT. This gives the protein CASSPGTGTQGTDTQYF.

This chain uses TRBV11-1 with TRBJ2-4; 7 positions match TRBD2. The CDR3 extends over 14 amino acids. With V trimmed by 3 bases and J by 1 base, 0 bases remained unmatched. Germline CDR1 and CDR2: SGHAT and FQDESV (reference sequence). In DNA, the CDR3 is TGTGCCAGCAGCTTCGGGGGGGCCAAAAACATTCAGTACTTC. Amino acid sequence: CASSFGGAKNIQYF. Combining the CDR3 with reference TRBV11-1 and TRBJ2-4 gives the whole variable domain EAEVAQSPRYKITEKSQAVAFWCDPISGHATLYWYRQILGQGPELLVQFQDESVVDDSQLPKDRFSAERLKGVDSTLKIQPAELGDSAMYLCASSFGGAKNIQYFGAGTRLSVL.

The rearrangement uses TRBV13 and TRBJ2-1, with D possibly matching TRBD2 (5 bases). The CDR3 covers 15 residues. Germline V gene lookup returns CDR1 PRHDT and CDR2 FYEKMQ (reference sequence). The V gene lost 5 bases and the J gene lost 2 bases, with 13 bases spanning the gap. The CDR3 coding sequence is TGTGCCAGCAGCCCCCGGGGTACGACCTACAATGAGCAGTTCTTC. Protein product: CASSPRGTTYNEQFF. The variable domain in full, with the rest retrieved from reference TRBV13 and TRBJ2-1, is AAGVIQSPRHLIKEKRETATLKCYPIPRHDTVYWYQQGPGQDPQFLISFYEKMQSDKGSIPDRFSAQQFSDYHSELNMSSLELGDSALYFCASSPRGTTYNEQFFGPGTRLTVL.

The chain links TRBV14 to TRBJ2-2; TRBD2 is a possible D gene (5 bases). V was trimmed by 4 bases and J by 5 bases, leaving 14 bases between them. The CDR3 has 15 amino acids. Germline values: CDR1 SGHDN, CDR2 FVKESK. This CDR3 reads CASSRLGGPTGELFF. Here the CDR3 DNA reads TGTGCCAGCAGCCGTCTTGGCGGGCCGACCGGGGAGCTGTTTTTT.